This entry lists 2 T cell receptor beta chains sequenced from one sample in a study of OX40 agonist ivuxolimab in advanced cancers. Data came from immunoSEQ multiplex PCR; TCRdb stores just in-frame clones and leaves some out. The sample comprises tens of thousands of clones, more than 80% of which are singletons, and roughly 8.9% rests with the top ten. The sample in question was CD4+ or CD8+ T cells sorted from blood, obtained in a trial of the OX40 agonist ivuxolimab. These TCRs come from an adult with an advanced solid tumor such as melanoma, head and neck, liver or kidney cancer.

The chain carries TRBV2 and TRBJ2-7; 16 bases fit TRBD2. Germline V lookup: CDR1 SNHLY, CDR2 FYNNEI. The J segment lost 2 bases and the V segment lost 4 bases, leaving 8 bases of the junction unmatched. The CDR3 length is 18 residues. CDR3 amino acids: CASSAGTSGRGVAYEQYF. The DNA of the CDR3 is TGTGCCAGCAGTGCCGGGACTAGCGGGAGGGGTGTGGCCTACGAGCAGTACTTC.

This chain links TRBV28 with TRBJ1-1, with D perhaps matching TRBD1 (5 bases). CDR3 size: 13 residues. Deletions cut 3 bases from V and 4 bases from J, with 9 bases between. Germline V gene lookup returns CDR1 MDHEN and CDR2 SYDVKM. CDR3 amino acids: CASSFRVGTEAFF. CDR3 in DNA: TGTGCCAGCAGTTTCAGGGTAGGCACTGAAGCTTTCTTT.